A single sample gave rise to the 26 T cell receptor beta chains below, sequenced in a study of brain T cells in children with intractable seizures. TCRdb's table, derived via immunoSEQ multiplex PCR, lists solely in-frame clones and lacks some. The sample carries about 120,000 clones, roughly 94% recorded once. Sequences were derived from peripheral blood, sampled at surgery. The receptor set was obtained from a boy younger than two with hemimegalencephaly and intractable seizures.

This clone was found once. The chain employs TRBV6-2 or TRBV6-3 and TRBJ1-1; D call uncertain. Germline CDR1 and CDR2: MNHEY and SVGEGT. The length of the CDR3 is 13 residues. With 2 bases removed from V and 3 bases from J, the gap between germline ends came to 7 bases. The CDR3 region is CASSYGPYTEAFF. CDR3 coding DNA: TGTGCCAGCAGTTACGGGCCGTACACTGAAGCTTTCTTT.

V and J are TRBV19 and TRBJ1-5, with D possibly being TRBD1 (6 bases). V lost 8 bases and J lost 0, with 17 bases in between. CDR1 is LNHDA and CDR2 is SQIVND in the germline V gene (reference sequence). The CDR3 sequence is 16 residues long. This chain's CDR3 is CASCDRTVYSNQPQHF. The CDR3 nucleotides are TGTGCCAGTTGCGACAGGACCGTCTATAGCAATCAGCCCCAGCATTTT.

V gene TRBV10-2 combines with J gene TRBJ2-7, with D uncertain. The CDR3 spans 13 residues. Trimming removed 3 bases at V and 3 bases at J, with 9 bases between. CDR1 and CDR2 from the germline V gene are WSHSY and SAAADI. The CDR3 reads CASSESRGYEQYF. CDR3 sequence (DNA): TGCGCCAGCAGTGAATCAAGAGGCTACGAGCAGTACTTC.

This rearrangement joins TRBV30 to TRBJ2-1; the D is unclear. Trimming took off 1 base at V and 4 bases at J, with 17 bases between the two ends. Germline CDR1 reads GTSNPN; CDR2 reads SVGIG (reference sequence). This CDR3 is built from 16 residues. The CDR3 sequence: CAWSGPGGAPYNEQFF. CDR3 DNA sequence: TGTGCCTGGAGTGGCCCGGGTGGAGCCCCGTACAATGAGCAGTTCTTC. Combining the CDR3 with reference TRBV30 and TRBJ2-1 gives the whole variable domain SQTIHQWPATLVQPVGSPLSLECTVEGTSNPNLYWYRQAAGRGLQLLFYSVGIGQISSEVPQNLSASRPQDRQFILSSKKLLLSDSGFYLCAWSGPGGAPYNEQFFGPGTRLTVL.

V is TRBV15 and J is TRBJ2-3; D is tentatively TRBD1 or TRBD2 (5 bases each). From germline, CDR1 is LNHNV and CDR2 YYDKDF (reference sequence). The CDR3 sequence is 14 residues long. The ends were cut back, 1 base at V and 4 bases at J, with 9 bases in the middle. This CDR3 reads CATSRAGAPDTQYF. CDR3 nucleotide sequence: TGTGCCACCAGCAGAGCCGGGGCCCCAGATACGCAGTATTTT.

Comment on this clone: The same CDR3 also results from other DNA sequences found in this sample. V usage is TRBV27 and J usage is TRBJ1-5; a possible D gene is TRBD1 (6 bases). CDR1 is MNHEY and CDR2 is SMNVEV in the germline V gene (reference sequence). The CDR3 consists of 13 residues. V was trimmed by 6 bases and J by 6 bases, leaving 12 bases between them. The CDR3 protein is CASSLGGGQPQHF. The CDR3 nucleotides are TGTGCCAGCAGCCTGGGGGGCGGTCAGCCCCAGCATTTT.

This chain connects TRBV4-3 to TRBJ2-2; D uncertain. V lost 4 bases and J lost 6, with 12 bases in between. The V gene's germline CDR1 is LGHNA and CDR2 YSLEER. This CDR3 is 14 amino acids long. CDR3 sequence reads: CASSLSGSPGELFF. The CDR3 coding sequence is TGCGCCAGCAGCCTCAGTGGAAGCCCCGGGGAGCTGTTTTTT.

The chain couples TRBV7-9 to TRBJ2-3; 7 bases match TRBD1. The CDR3 is made up of 16 amino acids. V was clipped by 6 bases and J by 0 bases; unmatched bases: 9. CDR1 and CDR2 (germline): SEHNR, FQNEAQ (reference sequence). CDR3 in amino acids: CASRKDRVSSTDTQYF. DNA of the CDR3: TGTGCCAGCAGGAAAGACAGGGTCTCTAGCACAGATACGCAGTATTTT.

V gene TRBV11-2 combines with J gene TRBJ1-6; a weak D match, TRBD1 (5 bases). V lost 5 bases to trimming and J lost 9 bases, with 17 bases between them. The CDR3 loop spans 15 amino acids. In germline, CDR1 is SGHAT, CDR2 FQNNGV. CDR3 amino acids: CASSIQMRGTSPLHF. For the CDR3, the DNA is TGTGCCAGCAGCATCCAGATGAGGGGTACTTCACCCCTCCACTTT.

This clone was detected a few times. The J gene is TRBJ1-2, the V gene TRBV28, with 7 bases that match TRBD1. The trim removed 6 bases at V and 4 bases at J, leaving 8 bases unmatched. CDR3 length equals 14 residues. From germline, CDR1 is MDHEN and CDR2 SYDVKM. The CDR3 region has the DNA TGTGCCAGCAGACCCGGGACAGTCCCCTATGGCTACACCTTC. Amino acid sequence: CASRPGTVPYGYTF.

This clone was detected only once. J is TRBJ1-5 and V is TRBV7-2; D is unclear. Germline assignment: CDR1 SGHTA and CDR2 FQGNSA. The CDR3 runs to 15 residues. V gave up 5 bases and J gave up 5 bases, with 16 bases separating them. The CDR3 protein is CASSPAGLSHQPQHF. The CDR3 DNA sequence: TGTGCCAGCAGCCCGGCCGGCCTGAGCCATCAGCCCCAGCATTTT.

The chain recombines TRBV5-1 with TRBJ1-1, with 9 bases fitting TRBD1. Germline V gene data show CDR1 as SGHRS and CDR2 as YFSETQ. The trim removed 0 bases at V and 6 bases at J, leaving 3 bases unmatched. The CDR3 loop spans 14 amino acids. CDR3 bases: TGCGCCAGCAGCTTGGGACAGGGGGTATCTGAAGCTTTCTTT. Its translation: CASSLGQGVSEAFF.

The gene calls are TRBV9 and TRBJ2-3, with D tentatively TRBD2 (5 bases). The V end lost 0 bases, the J end lost 0 bases, and 11 bases lay between the germline ends. Germline V CDR1 and CDR2: SGDLS, YYNGEE. The CDR3 runs to 16 residues. The CDR3 loop is CASSVGGGRSTDTQYF. The CDR3 DNA sequence: TGTGCCAGCAGCGTAGGCGGTGGGAGAAGCACAGATACGCAGTATTTT.

V and J are TRBV19 and TRBJ1-5; 8 bases fit TRBD1. Germline lookup yields CDR1 LNHDA and CDR2 SQIVND (reference sequence). This CDR3 has 16 residues. With V trimmed by 2 bases and J by 3 bases, 6 bases remained unmatched. The CDR3 region has the DNA TGTGCCAGTAGTATATGGAGGGACAGGTCCAATCAGCCCCAGCATTTT. This sequence encodes CASSIWRDRSNQPQHF.

The V gene is TRBV10-3, the J gene TRBJ2-1, with 8 bases identical to TRBD2. There are 15 residues in the CDR3. CDR1 is ENHRY, CDR2 SYGVKD, per germline. After removal of 3 bases from V and 2 bases from J, the junction contained 3 bases not matched to a gene. CDR3 in DNA: TGTGCCATCAGTGATCGGGAGGGGGCCTACAATGAGCAGTTCTTC. Its protein is CAISDREGAYNEQFF.

The chain carries TRBV7-6 and TRBJ1-1, with TRBD1 matching over 9 bases. The V gene's germline CDR1 is SGHVS and CDR2 FNYEAQ. Unmatched junction bases numbered 8, after V lost 5 bases and J lost 1 base. The CDR3 is made up of 16 amino acids. The CDR3 DNA is TGTGCCAGCAGCACCCACCCGGGACAGGGGAACACTGAAGCTTTCTTT. Translated, it gives CASSTHPGQGNTEAFF.

The chain combines TRBV24-1 with TRBJ2-2, with TRBD1 identical over 12 bases. This CDR3 comprises 16 residues. Germline trimming cut 5 bases from V and 8 bases from J; bases unmatched to any gene: 8. The germline V gene has CDR1 KGHDR and CDR2 SFDVKD. DNA of the CDR3: TGTGCCACCAGTGCTCGGGACAGGGGGCGATGGGGGGAGCTGTTTTTT. Protein product: CATSARDRGRWGELFF.

The chain employs TRBV5-5 and TRBJ1-5; no clear D gene. Looked up from germline, CDR1 is SGHKS and CDR2 is YYEKEE (reference sequence). The CDR3 has 15 amino acids. V lost 0 bases to trimming and J lost 0 bases, with 7 bases between them. The CDR3 sequence: CASSLGGYSNQPQHF. The CDR3 coding sequence is TGTGCCAGCAGCTTGGGAGGATATAGCAATCAGCCCCAGCATTTT.

This sequence joins TRBV28 and TRBJ1-1, with TRBD1 matching over 8 bases. Germline V CDR1 and CDR2: MDHEN, SYDVKM. Trimming at V came to 7 bases and at J to 1 base, leaving 5 bases not matched to a gene. This CDR3 spans 14 amino acids. CDR3 sequence reads: CASTLTGANTEAFF. CDR3 nucleotide sequence: TGTGCCAGCACCTTGACAGGGGCGAACACTGAAGCTTTCTTT.

V is TRBV10-2 and J is TRBJ2-7; 7 bases line up with TRBD1. Germline-derived CDR1 and CDR2 are WSHSY and SAAADI. The CDR3 covers 14 residues. V lost 6 bases and J lost 6; bases outside the gene matches: 11. CDR3 sequence: CASSQTGRTLEQYF. In DNA, the CDR3 is TGCGCCAGCAGCCAGACAGGGAGAACGCTCGAGCAGTACTTC.

CDR3 loop: CATQQTGRGGYTF. Here the CDR3 DNA reads TGTGCCACCCAACAAACAGGGCGCGGGGGCTACACCTTC. The V gene is TRBV6-4, the J gene TRBJ1-2; a weak D match, TRBD1 (6 bases). Per germline, CDR1 MRHNA and CDR2 SNTAGT. The germline V and J ends were trimmed by 10 bases and 8 bases, with 20 bases remaining between them. The CDR3 consists of 13 residues.

The V and J genes are TRBV28 and TRBJ1-2; TRBD1 aligns across 9 bases. With 8 bases clipped from V and 4 bases from J, the junction kept 8 bases outside the gene matches. Germline CDR1 reads MDHEN; CDR2 reads SYDVKM. This CDR3 region has 14 residues. The CDR3 reads CASLGTGRGYGYTF. CDR3 nucleotides: TGTGCCAGCTTAGGGACAGGGAGGGGCTATGGCTACACCTTC.

The rearrangement links TRBV5-6 to TRBJ2-6; D is uncertain. The CDR3 spans 16 residues. From germline, CDR1 is SGHDT and CDR2 YYEEEE. With 3 bases removed from V and 0 bases from J, the gap between germline ends came to 10 bases. CDR3 sequence (DNA): TGTGCCAGCAGCTCCCGAAAGAGCTCTGGGGCCAACGTCCTGACTTTC. Its translation is CASSSRKSSGANVLTF. Full variable domain (rest looked up from reference TRBV5-6 and TRBJ2-6): DAGVTQSPTHLIKTRGQQVTLRCSPKSGHDTVSWYQQALGQGPQFIFQYYEEEERQRGNFPDRFSGHQFPNYSSELNVNALLLGDSALYLCASSSRKSSGANVLTFGAGSRLTVL.

The V and J genes are TRBV6-2 or TRBV6-3 and TRBJ2-2, with 9 bases aligning to TRBD1. The CDR3 runs 18 residues. Germline V CDR1 and CDR2: MNHEY, SVGEGT. Trimming took 2 bases from V and 4 from J; bases not matched to a gene: 11. The CDR3 loop reads CASSYAGQGPPGTGELFF. DNA of the CDR3: TGTGCCAGCAGTTACGCGGGACAGGGTCCTCCGGGCACCGGGGAGCTGTTTTTT.

The table lists this clone with a count of one. The J gene is TRBJ2-5, the V gene TRBV5-4, with TRBD1 identical over 10 bases. This CDR3 has 16 amino acids. Germline V gene sequence: CDR1 SGHNT, CDR2 YYREEE (reference sequence). After removal of 4 bases from V and 0 bases from J, the junction contained 6 bases not matched to a gene. The CDR3 spells CASSPRQGAYQETQYF. CDR3 nucleotides: TGTGCCAGCAGCCCCCGACAGGGGGCGTACCAAGAGACCCAGTACTTC.

This chain links TRBV27 with TRBJ1-1, with a tentative D call TRBD1 (6 bases). Germline V lookup: CDR1 MNHEY, CDR2 SMNVEV (reference sequence). Trimming stripped 6 bases from V and 6 bases from J, with 26 bases between. The CDR3 is made up of 17 amino acids. CDR3 DNA sequence: TGTGCCAGCAGGCTTTTGCCCCTCCTCACAGAGGGGGCTGAAGCTTTCTTT. Translating gives CASRLLPLLTEGAEAFF.